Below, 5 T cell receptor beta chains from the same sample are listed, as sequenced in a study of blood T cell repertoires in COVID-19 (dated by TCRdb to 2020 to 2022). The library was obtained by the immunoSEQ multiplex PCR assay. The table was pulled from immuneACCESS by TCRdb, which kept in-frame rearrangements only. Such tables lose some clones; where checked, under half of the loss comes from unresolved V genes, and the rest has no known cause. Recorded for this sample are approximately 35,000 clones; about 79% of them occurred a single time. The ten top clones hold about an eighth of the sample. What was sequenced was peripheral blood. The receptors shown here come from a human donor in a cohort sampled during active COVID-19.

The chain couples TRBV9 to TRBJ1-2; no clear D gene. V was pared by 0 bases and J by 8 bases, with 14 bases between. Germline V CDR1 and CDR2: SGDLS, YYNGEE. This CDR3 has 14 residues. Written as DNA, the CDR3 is TGTGCCAGCAGCGTAGATTCCCCCTCGAGGGGCTACACCTTC. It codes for CASSVDSPSRGYTF. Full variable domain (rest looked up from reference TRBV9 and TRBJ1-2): DSGVTQTPKHLITATGQRVTLRCSPRSGDLSVYWYQQSLDQGLQFLIQYYNGEERAKGNILERFSAQQFPDLHSELNLSSLELGDSALYFCASSVDSPSRGYTFGSGTRLTVV.

CDR3: CASSRTENTEAFF. In nucleotides, the CDR3 is TGTGCCAGCAGTCGGACAGAGAACACTGAAGCTTTCTTT. V gene TRBV6-2 or TRBV6-3 combines with J gene TRBJ1-1; possible D gene TRBD1, 6 bases. The germline CDR1 and CDR2 sequences are MNHEY and SVGEGT. The CDR3 is 13 amino acids. The V gene lost 5 bases and the J gene lost 1 base, with 8 bases spanning the gap.

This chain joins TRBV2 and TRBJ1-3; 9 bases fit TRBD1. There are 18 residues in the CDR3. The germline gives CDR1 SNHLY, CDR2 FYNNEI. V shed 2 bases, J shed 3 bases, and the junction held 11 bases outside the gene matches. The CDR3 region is CASSERDRVLIFGNTIYF. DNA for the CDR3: TGTGCCAGCAGTGAAAGGGACAGGGTGCTTATTTTTGGAAACACCATATATTTT.

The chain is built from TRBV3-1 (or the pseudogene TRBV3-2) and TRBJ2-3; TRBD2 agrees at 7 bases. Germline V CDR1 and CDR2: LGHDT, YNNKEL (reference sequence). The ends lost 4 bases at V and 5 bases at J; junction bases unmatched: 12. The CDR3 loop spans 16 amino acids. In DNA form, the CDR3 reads TGTGCCAGCAGCCCTGGGGAGGGGATAAAAGGAGATACGCAGTATTTT. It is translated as CASSPGEGIKGDTQYF.

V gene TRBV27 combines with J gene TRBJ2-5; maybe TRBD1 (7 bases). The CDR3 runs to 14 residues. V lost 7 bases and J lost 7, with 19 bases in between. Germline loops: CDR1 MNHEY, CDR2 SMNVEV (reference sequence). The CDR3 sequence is CASTRRGQGGTQYF. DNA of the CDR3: TGTGCCAGCACTCGAAGGGGGCAGGGAGGGACCCAGTACTTC.